This TCR beta chain was captured in a study of OX40 agonist ivuxolimab in advanced cancers. At the level of the study: Recorded diagnoses for dose-escalation patients were hepatocellular carcinoma, melanoma, renal cell or head and neck cancer.

The table lists this clone with a count of one. Here immunoSEQ multiplex PCR was the method, and the copy in TCRdb shows in-frame clones only, minus some. Among some 97,000 clones listed, 90% were seen once. Germline V gene lookup returns CDR1 MDHEN and CDR2 SYDVKM. The CDR3 sequence is 14 residues long. V lost 7 bases and J lost 2, with 14 bases in between. Autoimmune disease history or systemic immunosuppression excluded patients. The material was CD4+ or CD8+ T cells sorted from blood, obtained in a trial of the OX40 agonist ivuxolimab. The receptor's source is an adult with an advanced solid tumor such as melanoma, head and neck, liver or kidney cancer. The chain links TRBV28 to TRBJ1-2; D remains ambiguous. CDR3 coding DNA: TGTGCCAGCAATGTAGGGCTATGGAACTATGGCTACACCTTC. Amino acids: CASNVGLWNYGYTF.